A single TCR beta chain is shown here with its context. Its antigen is unknown. Some clones are missing from TCRdb's copy, which holds only in-frame ones; the method was immunoSEQ multiplex PCR. The table has tens of thousands of clones, 75% to 85% seen once. This record comes from a study of CD4 T cells in relation to SARS-CoV-2 and coronaviruses. The overall study: Negative control cultures got HIV-1 Nef peptides or no peptide.

CD4+ T cells from unexposed donors were obtained before the COVID-19 pandemic (2011-2018). Isolation of CD4+ T cells took place after about eleven days in culture. Cells permitting, SARS-CoV-2 S/N and four cold-coronavirus spikes were tested on unexposed-donor CD4+ T cells. Cultures held some 1.8 million PBMCs per well with 8.5 to 10 IU/ml IL-2. Study-wide results and limits: In around 67% of donors, memory CD4+ clonotypes crossrecognized SARS-CoV-2 and at least one common cold coronavirus spike.

Germline V gene data show CDR1 as SGHRS and CDR2 as YFSETQ. Trimming at V came to 3 bases and at J to 5 bases, leaving 6 bases not matched to a gene. The CDR3 contains 14 residues. This receptor was identified in a human donor in good health. This chain links TRBV5-1 with TRBJ2-3, with 7 bases matching TRBD1. Sequenced sample: CD4+ T cells from PBMCs, cultured in vitro. The CDR3 DNA reads as TGCGCCAGCAGCTCCGGGACAGAAGGAGATACGCAGTATTTT. This translates into CASSSGTEGDTQYF.